This T cell receptor (beta chain) was identified in a study of shared clonotypes between healthy human individuals. The data were produced by immunoSEQ multiplex PCR, yet TCRdb's version contains in-frame clones alone and is incomplete. Of 1.6 million or so clones in the sample, roughly 96% were seen once. Comment on this clone: Other DNA sequences in the sample encode the same CDR3.

The CDR3 runs 15 residues. J gave up 3 bases and V 0 bases, and 4 bases lay outside the gene matches. Germline CDR1 reads SGDLS; CDR2 reads YYNGEE. The rearrangement links TRBV9 to TRBJ2-3; 7 nucleotides match TRBD2. The receptor was derived from a young man in good health. Sample: naive CD4+ T cells sorted from blood. Subset described: CD45RA+ positively selected. This CDR3 reads CASSVGLADTDTQYF. DNA for the CDR3: TGTGCCAGCAGCGTAGGCCTAGCGGATACAGATACGCAGTATTTT.